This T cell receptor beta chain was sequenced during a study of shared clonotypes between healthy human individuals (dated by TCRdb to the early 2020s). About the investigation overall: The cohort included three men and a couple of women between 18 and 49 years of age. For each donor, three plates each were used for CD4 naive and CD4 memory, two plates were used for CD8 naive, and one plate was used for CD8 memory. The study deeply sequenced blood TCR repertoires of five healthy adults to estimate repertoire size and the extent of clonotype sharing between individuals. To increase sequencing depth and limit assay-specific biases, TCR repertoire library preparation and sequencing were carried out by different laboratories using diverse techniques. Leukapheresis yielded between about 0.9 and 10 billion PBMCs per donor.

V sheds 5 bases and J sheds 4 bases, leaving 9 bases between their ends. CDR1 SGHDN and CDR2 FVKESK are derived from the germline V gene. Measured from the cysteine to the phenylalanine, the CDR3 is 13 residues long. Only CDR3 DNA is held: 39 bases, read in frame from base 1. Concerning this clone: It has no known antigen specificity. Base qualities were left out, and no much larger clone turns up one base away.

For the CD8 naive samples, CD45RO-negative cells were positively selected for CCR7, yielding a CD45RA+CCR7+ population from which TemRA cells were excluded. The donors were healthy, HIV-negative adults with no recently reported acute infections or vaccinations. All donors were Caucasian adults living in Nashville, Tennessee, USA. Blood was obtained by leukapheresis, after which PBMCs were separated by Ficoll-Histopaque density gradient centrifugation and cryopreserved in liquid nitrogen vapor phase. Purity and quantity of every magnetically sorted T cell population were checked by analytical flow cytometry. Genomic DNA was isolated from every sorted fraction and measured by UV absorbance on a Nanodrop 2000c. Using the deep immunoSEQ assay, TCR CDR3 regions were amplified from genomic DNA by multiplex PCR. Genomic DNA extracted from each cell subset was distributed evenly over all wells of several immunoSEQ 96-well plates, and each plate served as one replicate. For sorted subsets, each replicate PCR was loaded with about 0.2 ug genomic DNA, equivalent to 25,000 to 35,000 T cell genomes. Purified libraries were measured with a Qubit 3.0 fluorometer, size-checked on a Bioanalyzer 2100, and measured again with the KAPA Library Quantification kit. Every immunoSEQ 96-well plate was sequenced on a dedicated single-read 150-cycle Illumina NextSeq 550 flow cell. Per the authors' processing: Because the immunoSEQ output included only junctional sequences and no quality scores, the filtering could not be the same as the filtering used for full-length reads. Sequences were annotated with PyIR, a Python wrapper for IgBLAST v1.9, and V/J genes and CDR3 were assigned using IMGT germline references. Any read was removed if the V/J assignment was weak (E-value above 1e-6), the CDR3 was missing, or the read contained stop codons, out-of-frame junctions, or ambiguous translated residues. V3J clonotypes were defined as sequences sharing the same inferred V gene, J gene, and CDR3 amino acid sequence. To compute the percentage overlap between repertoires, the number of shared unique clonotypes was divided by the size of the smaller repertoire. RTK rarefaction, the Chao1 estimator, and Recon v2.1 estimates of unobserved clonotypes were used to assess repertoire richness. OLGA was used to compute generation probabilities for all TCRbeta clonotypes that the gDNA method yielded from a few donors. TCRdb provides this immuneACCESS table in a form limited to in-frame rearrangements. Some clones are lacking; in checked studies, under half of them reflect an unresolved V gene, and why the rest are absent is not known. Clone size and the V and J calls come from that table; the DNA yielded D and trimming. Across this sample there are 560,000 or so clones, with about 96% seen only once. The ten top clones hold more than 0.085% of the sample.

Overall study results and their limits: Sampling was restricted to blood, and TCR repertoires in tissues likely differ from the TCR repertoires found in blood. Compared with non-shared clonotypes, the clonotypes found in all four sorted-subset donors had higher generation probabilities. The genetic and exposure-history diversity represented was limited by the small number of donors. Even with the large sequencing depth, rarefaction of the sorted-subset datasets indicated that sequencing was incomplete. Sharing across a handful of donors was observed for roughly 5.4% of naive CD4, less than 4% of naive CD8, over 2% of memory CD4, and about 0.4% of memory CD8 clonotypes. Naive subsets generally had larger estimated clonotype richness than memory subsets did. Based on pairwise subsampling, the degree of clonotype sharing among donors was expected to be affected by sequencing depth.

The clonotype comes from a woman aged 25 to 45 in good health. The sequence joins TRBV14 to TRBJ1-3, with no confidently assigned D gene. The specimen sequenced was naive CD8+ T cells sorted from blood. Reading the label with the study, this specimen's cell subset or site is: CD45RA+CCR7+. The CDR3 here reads CASSTWAGNTIYF. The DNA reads TGTGCCAGCAGCACGTGGGCAGGAAACACCATATATTTT.